The clone carrying this T cell receptor beta chain was counted many times. Libraries were prepared by immunoSEQ multiplex PCR; TCRdb keeps only in-frame clonotypes and omits some of them. The sample shows 100,000 to 150,000 clones, 75% to 85% of them seen only once. Germline CDR1 and CDR2: WSHSY and SAAADI. V was cut by 3 bases and J by 5 bases, with 17 bases left in between. This CDR3 has 15 amino acids. This sample is part of a study of blood T cell repertoires in COVID-19. Overall study context: T cells, B-cell-depleted T cells, or PBMCs supplied cDNA or gDNA.

Sample: peripheral blood. The receptor comes from a man aged 35-49 years with active or convalescent COVID-19. V is TRBV10-2 and J is TRBJ2-7; tentative D call: TRBD2 (5 bases). Here the CDR3 DNA reads TGCGCCAGCAGTGAAGTGGCCCAACTAGGCCACGAGCAGTACTTC. Its translation is CASSEVAQLGHEQYF.